The rows below give T cell receptor beta chains drawn from one sample of a study of blood T cell repertoires in COVID-19. Clones were sequenced by immunoSEQ multiplex PCR, and TCRdb holds only the in-frame ones, with some missing. Here the sample spans 40,000 to 60,000 clones, roughly 84% being singletons. Input material: peripheral blood. Receptors were obtained from a man of 80 years or more with active COVID-19. CDR3s include the opening cysteine and the closing phenylalanine or tryptophan. D genes are given only for firm matches. Not all rows give a size; the values are once, few, many and, for expanded clones, a class.

J: TRBJ2-2
D: TRBD1
size: NA
V: TRBV3-1/TRBV3-2
CDR3: CASSQAPDRVGAGELFF
DNA: TGTGCCAGCAGCCAAGCCCCTGACAGGGTGGGCGCCGGGGAGCTGTTTTTT

J: TRBJ2-5
D: NA
size: NA
V: TRBV10-3
CDR3: CASQTRGETQYF
DNA: TGTGCCTCACAAACTCGGGGAGAGACCCAGTACTTC

J: TRBJ2-4
D: NA
size: NA
V: TRBV3-1/TRBV3-2
CDR3: CASSQDEIQYF
DNA: TGTGCCAGCAGCCAAGATGAGATTCAGTACTTC

J: TRBJ1-5
D: NA
size: NA
V: TRBV6-1
CDR3: CASSESDFDQPQHF
DNA: TGTGCCAGCAGTGAAAGTGACTTCGATCAGCCCCAGCATTTT

J: TRBJ1-1
D: TRBD1
size: NA
V: TRBV28
CDR3: CASSNGADRGNTEAFF
DNA: TGTGCCAGCAGCAATGGGGCAGACAGGGGGAACACTGAAGCTTTCTTT

J: TRBJ2-7
D: NA
size: few
V: TRBV4-1
CDR3: CASSQGDSFYEQYF
DNA: TGCGCCAGCAGCCAAGGCGACAGCTTCTACGAGCAGTACTTC

J: TRBJ2-7
D: TRBD2
size: NA
V: TRBV4-3
CDR3: CASSQRENYEQYF
DNA: TGCGCCAGCAGCCAGCGGGAGAACTACGAGCAGTACTTC

J: TRBJ1-1
D: NA
size: once
V: TRBV19
CDR3: CASSQASLNTEAFF
DNA: TGTGCCTCTAGTCAGGCTAGCCTGAACACTGAAGCTTTCTTT

J: TRBJ2-3
D: NA
size: NA
V: TRBV5-6
CDR3: CASSLEHTDTQYF
DNA: TGTGCCAGCAGCTTGGAACACACAGATACGCAGTATTTT

J: TRBJ2-3
D: TRBD2
size: NA
V: TRBV6-5
CDR3: CASSGTSGYTDTQYF
DNA: TGTGCCAGCAGCGGGACTAGCGGCTACACAGATACGCAGTATTTT

J: TRBJ2-3
D: TRBD2
size: once
V: TRBV7-2
CDR3: CASSLEVAGGDTQYF
DNA: TGTGCCAGCAGCTTAGAGGTAGCGGGCGGAGATACGCAGTATTTT

J: TRBJ2-3
D: TRBD2
size: once
V: TRBV6-6
CDR3: CASSYRSGSSDTQYF
DNA: TGTGCCAGCAGTTACCGGAGCGGGAGTTCAGATACGCAGTATTTT

J: TRBJ2-7
D: NA
size: few
V: TRBV15
CDR3: CATSRDGIGQGIYEQYF
DNA: TGTGCCACCAGCAGAGATGGTATCGGGCAGGGGATCTACGAGCAGTACTTC

J: TRBJ2-3
D: TRBD2
size: NA
V: TRBV5-5
CDR3: CASSKAGLAGTDTQYF
DNA: TGTGCCAGCAGCAAGGCGGGACTAGCGGGCACAGATACGCAGTATTTT

J: TRBJ1-1
D: TRBD1
size: NA
V: TRBV5-3
CDR3: CARSLGRTGPNTEAFF
DNA: TGTGCCAGAAGCTTGGGCCGGACAGGGCCTAACACTGAAGCTTTCTTT

J: TRBJ1-2
D: NA
size: NA
V: TRBV19
CDR3: CASSTSWTRNYGYTF
DNA: TGTGCCAGTAGTACATCCTGGACAAGAAACTATGGCTACACCTTC

J: TRBJ2-2
D: TRBD2
size: NA
V: TRBV19
CDR3: CASSASGSGTGELFF
DNA: TGTGCCAGTAGTGCTAGCGGGAGTGGTACCGGGGAGCTGTTTTTT

J: TRBJ2-2
D: TRBD1
size: NA
V: TRBV12-5
CDR3: CAHPGTGANTGELFF
DNA: TGTGCCCACCCCGGGACAGGGGCAAACACCGGGGAGCTGTTTTTT

J: TRBJ1-1
D: NA
size: NA
V: TRBV14
CDR3: CASSQVGQPFEAFF
DNA: TGTGCCAGCAGCCAAGTCGGACAGCCTTTTGAAGCTTTCTTT

J: TRBJ1-3
D: TRBD1
size: few
V: TRBV5-8
CDR3: CASSLDRAGNTIYF
DNA: TGTGCCAGCAGCCTGGACAGGGCTGGAAACACCATATATTTT

J: TRBJ1-4
D: TRBD1
size: NA
V: TRBV2
CDR3: CASRGQSNEKLFF
DNA: TGTGCCAGCAGGGGACAGTCTAATGAAAAACTGTTTTTT

J: TRBJ2-7
D: TRBD2
size: NA
V: TRBV6-2/TRBV6-3
CDR3: CASSYVLSGGGSYEQYF
DNA: TGTGCCAGCAGTTACGTCCTTTCGGGAGGGGGTTCCTACGAGCAGTACTTC

J: TRBJ2-7
D: NA
size: NA
V: TRBV10-3
CDR3: CASSGSSYEQYF
DNA: TGTGCCAGTAGCGGTAGCTCCTACGAGCAGTACTTC

J: TRBJ2-1
D: NA
size: NA
V: TRBV4-1
CDR3: CASSQDPSYNEQFF
DNA: TGCGCCAGCAGCCAAGATCCGAGTTACAATGAGCAGTTCTTC

J: TRBJ1-2
D: TRBD1
size: once
V: TRBV3-1/TRBV3-2
CDR3: CASSQGDSSYGYTF
DNA: TGTGCCAGCAGCCAGGGGGACAGCTCCTATGGCTACACCTTC

J: TRBJ2-4
D: TRBD1
size: NA
V: TRBV6-6
CDR3: CASSYSTNRGDIQYF
DNA: TGTGCCAGCAGTTATTCCACAAACAGGGGAGACATTCAGTACTTC

J: TRBJ2-7
D: NA
size: NA
V: TRBV28
CDR3: CASSPHLSDEQYF
DNA: TGTGCCAGCAGTCCCCACTTGTCCGACGAGCAGTACTTC

J: TRBJ1-6
D: NA
size: few
V: TRBV9
CDR3: CASSVESSYNSPLHF
DNA: TGTGCCAGCAGCGTAGAGAGCTCCTATAATTCACCCCTCCACTTT

J: TRBJ2-7
D: TRBD1
size: NA
V: TRBV6-6
CDR3: CASSDRAYEQYF
DNA: TGTGCCAGCAGCGACAGGGCCTACGAGCAGTACTTC

J: TRBJ2-3
D: TRBD2
size: NA
V: TRBV28
CDR3: CASSLHELAGGADTQYF
DNA: TGTGCCAGCAGTTTACACGAACTAGCGGGAGGGGCAGATACGCAGTATTTT

J: TRBJ2-5
D: TRBD1
size: NA
V: TRBV28
CDR3: CASSNYGTGDDETQYF
DNA: TGTGCCAGCAGTAATTACGGGACAGGGGACGATGAGACCCAGTACTTC

J: TRBJ2-5
D: TRBD2
size: NA
V: TRBV15
CDR3: CATSRDLAGGPETQYF
DNA: TGTGCCACCAGCAGGGATCTAGCGGGAGGGCCGGAGACCCAGTACTTC

J: TRBJ1-2
D: TRBD1
size: few
V: TRBV10-2
CDR3: CASNLGQGVYGYTF
DNA: TGCGCCAGCAATTTGGGACAGGGGGTCTATGGCTACACCTTC

J: TRBJ2-7
D: NA
size: NA
V: TRBV13
CDR3: CASSGGWEQYF
DNA: TGTGCCAGCAGCGGAGGGTGGGAGCAGTACTTC

J: TRBJ1-1
D: NA
size: NA
V: TRBV4-1
CDR3: CASRAVGPHRALGTEAFF
DNA: TGCGCCAGCAGGGCGGTCGGGCCCCACAGGGCCTTAGGGACTGAAGCTTTCTTT

J: TRBJ1-1
D: NA
size: once
V: TRBV27
CDR3: CASSSLEAEAFF
DNA: TGTGCCAGCAGTTCCCTAGAAGCTGAAGCTTTCTTT

J: TRBJ2-7
D: NA
size: NA
V: TRBV28
CDR3: CASSFASYEQYF
DNA: TGTGCCAGCAGTTTCGCGTCCTACGAGCAGTACTTC

J: TRBJ2-1
D: TRBD1
size: NA
V: TRBV5-4
CDR3: CASSLTGGFDEQFF
DNA: TGTGCCAGCAGCTTGACAGGGGGTTTCGATGAGCAGTTCTTC

J: TRBJ1-3
D: TRBD1
size: NA
V: TRBV11-2
CDR3: CASSPGTVGNTIYF
DNA: TGTGCCAGCAGCCCCGGGACAGTTGGAAACACCATATATTTT

J: TRBJ1-2
D: TRBD1
size: NA
V: TRBV9
CDR3: CASTSLTRQGTYGYTF
DNA: TGTGCCAGCACCTCTCTAACCCGACAGGGAACCTATGGCTACACCTTC

J: TRBJ2-2
D: TRBD1
size: NA
V: TRBV7-2
CDR3: CASSPTTGGTGELFF
DNA: TGTGCCAGCAGCCCTACGACAGGGGGTACCGGGGAGCTGTTTTTT

J: TRBJ2-3
D: NA
size: NA
V: TRBV5-1
CDR3: CASSSNPAAATDTQYF
DNA: TGCGCCAGCAGCTCAAACCCAGCGGCAGCCACAGATACGCAGTATTTT

J: TRBJ2-3
D: NA
size: once
V: TRBV4-3
CDR3: CASSRLGGTDTQYF
DNA: TGCGCCAGCAGCCGTCTCGGGGGCACAGATACGCAGTATTTT

J: TRBJ1-5
D: NA
size: NA
V: TRBV5-6
CDR3: CASSLGVGRADRPQHF
DNA: TGTGCCAGCAGCTTGGGAGTTGGCAGGGCTGATCGGCCCCAGCATTTT

J: TRBJ1-4
D: NA
size: NA
V: TRBV28
CDR3: CASRTLAPGEKLFF
DNA: TGTGCCAGCAGGACCTTAGCGCCGGGGGAAAAACTGTTTTTT

J: TRBJ2-1
D: NA
size: NA
V: TRBV7-3
CDR3: CASSSSGVGGNEQFF
DNA: TGTGCCAGCAGCTCATCGGGAGTGGGGGGCAATGAGCAGTTCTTC

J: TRBJ1-1
D: TRBD1
size: NA
V: TRBV5-5
CDR3: CASSITGTGNTEAFF
DNA: TGTGCCAGCAGCATAACCGGGACAGGGAACACTGAAGCTTTCTTT

J: TRBJ2-7
D: TRBD2
size: NA
V: TRBV28
CDR3: CALTGQKGLAGGIHEQYF
DNA: TGTGCCTTAACGGGGCAAAAGGGACTAGCGGGAGGCATCCACGAGCAGTACTTC

J: TRBJ2-3
D: TRBD1
size: NA
V: TRBV5-1
CDR3: CASSLGDRPTDTQYF
DNA: TGCGCCAGCAGCTTGGGGGACAGGCCCACAGATACGCAGTATTTT

J: TRBJ1-3
D: NA
size: once
V: TRBV7-9
CDR3: CASSLVGIRGSGNTIYF
DNA: TGTGCCAGCAGCTTAGTAGGCATCCGAGGGTCTGGAAACACCATATATTTT

J: TRBJ1-4
D: NA
size: NA
V: TRBV7-8
CDR3: CASSLVAGQNEKLFF
DNA: TGTGCCAGCAGCTTAGTCGCGGGGCAAAATGAAAAACTGTTTTTT